This TCR beta chain came from a study of shared clonotypes between healthy human individuals. V was trimmed by 1 base and J by 0 bases, leaving 12 bases between them. In germline, CDR1 is KGHSH, CDR2 LQKENI. The CDR3 spans 16 residues. Evenly divided among several immunoSEQ plates was the genomic DNA of each subset. Assay used: immunoSEQ multiplex PCR; TCRdb lists only in-frame clones, some missing. The table lists 1.6 million or so clones, about 98.5% of them singletons. General observations from the study: Generation probability values for non-shared clonotypes were lower than those for clonotypes shared by all four donors. Only a few donors were included, so the genetic and exposure-history diversity represented was limited.

Worth noting for this clone: Antigen: not known.

None of the donors, who were healthy HIV-negative adults, had recently had acute infections or vaccinations. Input material: naive CD4+ T cells sorted from blood. Subset described: CD45RA+ positively selected. This TCR was recovered from a young man in good health. This sequence joins TRBV18 and TRBJ1-2; D unclear. For the CDR3, the DNA is TGTGCCAGCTCACCACTACCCAAGAGTTCTAACTATGGCTACACCTTC. Protein sequence: CASSPLPKSSNYGYTF.